The clone carrying this T cell receptor beta chain has more than one count but fewer than ten. Its antigen is unknown. The PCR contained 60 Vbeta and 13 Jbeta primers. Generated by immunoSEQ multiplex PCR, the TCRdb table keeps only in-frame clones and is missing some. The sample contains 100,000 to 120,000 clones, 76% of which appear only once. Germline CDR1 reads SGHVS; CDR2 reads FQNEAQ. The CDR3 covers 14 residues. The V and J ends lost 1 base and 9 bases, in that order; junction bases with no gene match: 3. These data belong to a study of cytomegalovirus exposure and HLA in healthy donors. Study-level findings and limits: More clonal expansion characterized HLA-associated TCR beta chains than equally common others in a later analysis. Exclusion applied to some V segments, including TRBV6-2 and TRBV6-3, as they were indistinguishable. Most CMV-associated TCR beta chains appeared HLA-restricted in a later analysis.

Material for sequencing was PBMCs. This clonotype was sampled from a man aged 30-40 years in good health and CMV-seropositive. This sequence joins TRBV7-8 and TRBJ2-1, with 10 bases matching TRBD2. The CDR3 is CASSLEIAGGEQFF. DNA for the CDR3: TGTGCCAGCAGCTTAGAAATAGCGGGGGGTGAGCAGTTCTTC. The entire variable domain, with the rest obtained from reference TRBV7-8 and TRBJ2-1, is as follows: GAGVSQSPRYKVAKRGQDVALRCDPISGHVSLFWYQQALGQGPEFLTYFQNEAQLDKSGLPSDRFFAERPEGSVSTLKIQRTQQEDSAVYLCASSLEIAGGEQFFGPGTRLTVL.